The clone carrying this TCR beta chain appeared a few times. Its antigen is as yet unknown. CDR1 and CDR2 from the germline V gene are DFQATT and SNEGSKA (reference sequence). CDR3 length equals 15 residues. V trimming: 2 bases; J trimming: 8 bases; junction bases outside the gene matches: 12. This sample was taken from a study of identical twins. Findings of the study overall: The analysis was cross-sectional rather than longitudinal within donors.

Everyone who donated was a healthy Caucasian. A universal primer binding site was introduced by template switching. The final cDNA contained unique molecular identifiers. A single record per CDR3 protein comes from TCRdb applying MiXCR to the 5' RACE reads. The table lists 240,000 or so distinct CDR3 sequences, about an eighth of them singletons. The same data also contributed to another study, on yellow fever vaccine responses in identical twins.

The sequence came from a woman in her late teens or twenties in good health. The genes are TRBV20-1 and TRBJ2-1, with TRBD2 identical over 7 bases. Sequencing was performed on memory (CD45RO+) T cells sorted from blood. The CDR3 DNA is TGCAGTGCTAGACCCCCCTCCGGGACTATTCATGAGCAGTTCTTC. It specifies CSARPPSGTIHEQFF.